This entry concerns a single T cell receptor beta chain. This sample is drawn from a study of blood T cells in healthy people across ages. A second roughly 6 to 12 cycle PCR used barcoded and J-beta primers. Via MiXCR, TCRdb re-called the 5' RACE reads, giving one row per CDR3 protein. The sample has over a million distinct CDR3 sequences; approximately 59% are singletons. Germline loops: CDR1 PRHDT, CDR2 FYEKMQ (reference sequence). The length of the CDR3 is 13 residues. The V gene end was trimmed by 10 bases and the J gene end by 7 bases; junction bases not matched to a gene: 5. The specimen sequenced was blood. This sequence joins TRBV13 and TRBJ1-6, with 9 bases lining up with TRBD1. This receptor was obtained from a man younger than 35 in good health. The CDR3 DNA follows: TGTGCCACTACGGACAGGGGAAATTCACCCCTCCACTTT. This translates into CATTDRGNSPLHF.